This T cell receptor (beta chain) was recovered during a study of T cell responses to AZD1222 COVID-19 vaccine. General study findings and limits: The donor cohort was predominantly white British with a female majority, and clonal diversity may have been underestimated.

The germline CDR1 and CDR2 sequences are SGHTA and FQGNSA. V lost 6 bases, J lost 3 bases, and 4 bases stayed unmatched. CDR3 length: 14 amino acids. Generated by immunoSEQ multiplex PCR, the TCRdb table keeps only in-frame clones and is missing some. The table records 75,000 to 85,000 clones, 90% of them present only once. To note about this clone: Its antigen is as yet unknown.

Specimen: peripheral blood, collected 28 days after the second AZD1222 dose. The source is an adult who received the AZD1222 COVID-19 vaccine. The chain is built from TRBV7-2 and TRBJ1-5, with 8 bases fitting TRBD1. The chain's CDR3 is CASSRDRYNQPQHF. The CDR3 nucleotides are TGTGCCAGCAGTCGGGACAGGTACAATCAGCCCCAGCATTTT.